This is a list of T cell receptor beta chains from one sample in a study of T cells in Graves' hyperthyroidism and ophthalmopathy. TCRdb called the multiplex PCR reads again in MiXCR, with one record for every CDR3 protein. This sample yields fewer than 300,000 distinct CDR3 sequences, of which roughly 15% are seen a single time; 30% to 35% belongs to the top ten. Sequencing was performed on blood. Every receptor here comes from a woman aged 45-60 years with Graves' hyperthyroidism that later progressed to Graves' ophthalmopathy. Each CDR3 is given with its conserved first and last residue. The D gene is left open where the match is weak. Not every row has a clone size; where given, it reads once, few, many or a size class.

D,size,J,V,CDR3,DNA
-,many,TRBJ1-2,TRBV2,CASSPQPRTDTYGYTF,TGTGCCAGCAGCCCGCAGCCCCGGACAGATACCTATGGCTACACCTTC
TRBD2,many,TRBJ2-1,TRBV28,CASTSTPYLTSGSLNEQFF,TGTGCCAGCACCTCCACCCCATACTTAACTAGCGGGAGTCTAAATGAGCAGTTCTTC
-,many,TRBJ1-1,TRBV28,CASSLFGRGLNTEAFF,TGTGCCAGCAGTTTATTCGGGCGAGGCCTGAACACTGAAGCTTTCTTT
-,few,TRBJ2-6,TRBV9,CASTLGSGANVLTF,TGTGCCAGCACTTTGGGTTCCGGGGCCAACGTCCTGACTTTC
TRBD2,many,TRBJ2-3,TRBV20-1,CSARDILADSTDTQYF,TGCAGTGCTAGAGATATTCTAGCGGATAGCACAGATACGCAGTATTTT
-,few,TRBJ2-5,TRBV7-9,CASSPMLVGEETQYF,TGTGCCAGCAGCCCTATGCTGGTCGGGGAAGAGACCCAGTACTTC
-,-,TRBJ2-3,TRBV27,CASSLRRLTDTQYF,TGTGCCAGCAGTTTACGGCGACTAACAGATACGCAGTATTTT
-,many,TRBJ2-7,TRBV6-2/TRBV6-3,CASSSSGLVVPEQYF,TGTGCCAGCAGTTCCTCCGGGCTAGTCGTCCCCGAGCAGTACTTC
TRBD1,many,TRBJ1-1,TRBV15,CATSRDRGEAFF,TGTGCCACCAGCCGTGACAGGGGCGAGGCTTTCTTT
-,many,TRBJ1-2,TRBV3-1,CASSDFNGRGGYGYTF,TGTGCCAGCAGCGACTTCAACGGGAGGGGAGGCTATGGCTACACCTTC